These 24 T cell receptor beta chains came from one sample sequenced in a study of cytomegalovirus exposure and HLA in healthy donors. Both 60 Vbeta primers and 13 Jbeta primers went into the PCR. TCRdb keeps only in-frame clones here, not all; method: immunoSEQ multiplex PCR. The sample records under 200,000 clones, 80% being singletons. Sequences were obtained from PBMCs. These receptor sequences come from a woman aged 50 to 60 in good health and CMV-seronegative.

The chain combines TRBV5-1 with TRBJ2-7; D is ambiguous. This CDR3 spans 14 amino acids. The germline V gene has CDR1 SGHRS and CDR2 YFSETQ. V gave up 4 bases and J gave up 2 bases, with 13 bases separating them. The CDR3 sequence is CASSALQNPYEQYF. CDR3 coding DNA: TGCGCCAGCAGCGCCCTACAGAACCCCTACGAGCAGTACTTC.

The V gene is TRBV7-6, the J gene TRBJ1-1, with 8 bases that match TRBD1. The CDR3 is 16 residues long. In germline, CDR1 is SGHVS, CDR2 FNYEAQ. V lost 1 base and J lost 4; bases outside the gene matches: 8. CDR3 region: CASSLGAGGWSTEAFF. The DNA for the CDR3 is TGTGCCAGCAGCTTAGGGGCAGGGGGCTGGAGCACTGAAGCTTTCTTT. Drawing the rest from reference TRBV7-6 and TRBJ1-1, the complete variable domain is GAGVSQSPRYKVTKRGQDVALRCDPISGHVSLYWYRQALGQGPEFLTYFNYEAQQDKSGLPNDRFSAERPEGSISTLTIQRTEQRDSAMYRCASSLGAGGWSTEAFFGQGTRLTVV.

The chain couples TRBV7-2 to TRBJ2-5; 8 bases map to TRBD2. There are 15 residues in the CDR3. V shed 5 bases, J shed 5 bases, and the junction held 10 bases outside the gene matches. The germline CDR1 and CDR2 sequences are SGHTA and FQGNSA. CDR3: CASSKHGGAGETQYF. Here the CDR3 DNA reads TGTGCCAGCAGCAAACACGGGGGGGCGGGTGAGACCCAGTACTTC.

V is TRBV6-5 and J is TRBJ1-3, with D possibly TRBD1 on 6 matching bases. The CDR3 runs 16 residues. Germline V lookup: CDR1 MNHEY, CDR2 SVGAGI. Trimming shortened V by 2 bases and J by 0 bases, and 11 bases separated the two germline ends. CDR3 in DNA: TGTGCCAGCAGTTACGGACAGTCTATCTCTGGAAACACCATATATTTT. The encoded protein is CASSYGQSISGNTIYF.

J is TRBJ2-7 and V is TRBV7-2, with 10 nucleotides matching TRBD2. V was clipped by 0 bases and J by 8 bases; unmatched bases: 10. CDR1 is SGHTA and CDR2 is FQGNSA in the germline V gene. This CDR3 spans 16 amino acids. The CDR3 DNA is TGTGCCAGCAGCTTAGCCGGGACTAGCGCCACGCCCCAGCAGTACTTC. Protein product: CASSLAGTSATPQQYF.

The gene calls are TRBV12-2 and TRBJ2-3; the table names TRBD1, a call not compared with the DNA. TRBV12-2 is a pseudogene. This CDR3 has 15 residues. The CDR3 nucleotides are TGTGCAAGTTTCACCGGGGGACAGGTGGGAAATACGCAGTATTTT. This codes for CASFTGGQVGNTQYF.

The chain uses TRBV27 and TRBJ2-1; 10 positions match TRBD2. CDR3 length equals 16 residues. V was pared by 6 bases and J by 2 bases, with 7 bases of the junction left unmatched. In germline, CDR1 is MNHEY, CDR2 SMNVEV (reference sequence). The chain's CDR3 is CASRVLSGRAYNEQFF. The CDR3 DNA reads TGTGCCAGCAGGGTCCTCAGCGGGAGGGCCTACAATGAGCAGTTCTTC.

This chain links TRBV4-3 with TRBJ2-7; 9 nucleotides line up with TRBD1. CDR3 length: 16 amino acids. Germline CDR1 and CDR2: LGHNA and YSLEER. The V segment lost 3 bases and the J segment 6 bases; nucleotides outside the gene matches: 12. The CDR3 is CASSQLPGQGGIEQYF. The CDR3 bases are TGCGCCAGCAGCCAGCTCCCGGGACAGGGAGGAATCGAGCAGTACTTC.

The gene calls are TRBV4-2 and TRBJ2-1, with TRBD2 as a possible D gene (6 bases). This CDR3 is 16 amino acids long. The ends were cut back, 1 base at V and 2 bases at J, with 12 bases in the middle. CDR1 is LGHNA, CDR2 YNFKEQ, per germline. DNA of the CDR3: TGTGCCAGCAGCCAAGGACCCGGGAGTGCCTACAATGAGCAGTTCTTC. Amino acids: CASSQGPGSAYNEQFF.

The CDR3 bases are TGTGCCAGCAGTCGGGAGAACGGTAACACTGAAGCTTTCTTT. Protein sequence: CASSRENGNTEAFF. The chain recombines TRBV5-4 with TRBJ1-1, with unresolved D. Germline V CDR1 and CDR2: SGHNT, YYREEE (reference sequence). The CDR3 runs 14 residues. V gave up 5 bases and J gave up 2 bases, with 13 bases separating them. The variable domain in full, with the rest retrieved from reference TRBV5-4 and TRBJ1-1, is ETGVTQSPTHLIKTRGQQVTLRCSSQSGHNTVSWYQQALGQGPQFIFQYYREEENGRGNFPPRFSGLQFPNYSSELNVNALELDDSALYLCASSRENGNTEAFFGQGTRLTVV.

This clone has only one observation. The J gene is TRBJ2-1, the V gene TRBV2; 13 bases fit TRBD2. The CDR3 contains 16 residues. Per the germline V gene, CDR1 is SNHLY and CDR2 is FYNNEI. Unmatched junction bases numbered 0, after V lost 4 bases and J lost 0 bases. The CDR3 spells CASSGTSGGSYNEQFF. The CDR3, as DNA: TGTGCCAGCAGTGGGACTAGCGGGGGCTCCTACAATGAGCAGTTCTTC.

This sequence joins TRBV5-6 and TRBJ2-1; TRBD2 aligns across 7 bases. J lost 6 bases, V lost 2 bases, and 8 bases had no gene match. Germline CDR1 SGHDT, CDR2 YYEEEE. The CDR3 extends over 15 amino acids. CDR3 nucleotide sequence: TGTGCCAGCAGCTTTGAGACTAGCTCCCGCAATGAGCAGTTCTTC. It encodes CASSFETSSRNEQFF.

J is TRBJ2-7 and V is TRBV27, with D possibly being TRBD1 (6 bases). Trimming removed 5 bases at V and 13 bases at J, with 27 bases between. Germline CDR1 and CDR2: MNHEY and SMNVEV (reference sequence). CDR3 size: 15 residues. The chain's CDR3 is CASSPVVIRDTETYF. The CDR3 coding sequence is TGTGCCAGCAGTCCGGTGGTAATACGGGACACCGAGACCTACTTC.

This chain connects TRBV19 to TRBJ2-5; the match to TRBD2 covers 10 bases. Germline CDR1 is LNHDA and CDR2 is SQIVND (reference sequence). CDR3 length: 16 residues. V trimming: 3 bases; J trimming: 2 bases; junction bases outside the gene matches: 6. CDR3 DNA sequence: TGTGCCAGTAGTATCAGAAGCGGGGGGGGGCAAGAGACCCAGTACTTC. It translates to CASSIRSGGGQETQYF.

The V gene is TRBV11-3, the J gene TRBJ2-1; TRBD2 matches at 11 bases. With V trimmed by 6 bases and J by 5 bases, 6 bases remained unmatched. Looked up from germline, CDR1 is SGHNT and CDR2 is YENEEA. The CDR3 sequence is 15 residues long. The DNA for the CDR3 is TGTGCCAGCAGTCCTCGACTAGCGGGGAACAATGAGCAGTTCTTC. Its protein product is CASSPRLAGNNEQFF.

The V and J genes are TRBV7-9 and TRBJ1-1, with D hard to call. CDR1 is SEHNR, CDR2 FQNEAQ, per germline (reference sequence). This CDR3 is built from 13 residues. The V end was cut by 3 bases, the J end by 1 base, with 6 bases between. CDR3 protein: CASSFAQNTEAFF. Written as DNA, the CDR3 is TGTGCCAGCAGCTTTGCACAGAACACTGAAGCTTTCTTT.

The chain's CDR3 is CASRDRQGFVHEQYF. Written as DNA, the CDR3 is TGTGCCAGCAGAGACCGACAGGGGTTTGTCCACGAGCAGTACTTC. The chain links TRBV6-6 to TRBJ2-7, with 8 bases matching TRBD1. Germline loops: CDR1 MNHNY, CDR2 SVGAGI (reference sequence). This CDR3 is built from 15 residues. Trimming took 6 bases from V and 5 from J; bases not matched to a gene: 12.

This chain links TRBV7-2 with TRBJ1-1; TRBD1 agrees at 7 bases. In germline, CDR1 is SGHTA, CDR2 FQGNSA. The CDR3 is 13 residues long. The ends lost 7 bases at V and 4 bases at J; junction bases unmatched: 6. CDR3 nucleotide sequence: TGTGCCAGCACCCGCGCAGGGGGCACTGAAGCTTTCTTT. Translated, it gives CASTRAGGTEAFF.

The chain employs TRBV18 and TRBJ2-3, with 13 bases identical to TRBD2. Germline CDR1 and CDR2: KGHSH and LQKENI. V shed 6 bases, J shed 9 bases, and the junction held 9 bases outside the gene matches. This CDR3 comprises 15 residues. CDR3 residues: CASSRGLAGETTQYF. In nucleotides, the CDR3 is TGTGCCAGCTCCCGAGGACTAGCGGGAGAGACCACGCAGTATTTT.

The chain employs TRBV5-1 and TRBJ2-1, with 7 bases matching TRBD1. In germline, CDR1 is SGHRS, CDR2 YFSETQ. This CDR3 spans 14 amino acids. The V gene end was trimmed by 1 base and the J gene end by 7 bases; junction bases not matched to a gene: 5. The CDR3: CASSLSGRGNEQFF. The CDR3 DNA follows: TGCGCCAGCAGCTTGAGTGGCAGGGGGAATGAGCAGTTCTTC.

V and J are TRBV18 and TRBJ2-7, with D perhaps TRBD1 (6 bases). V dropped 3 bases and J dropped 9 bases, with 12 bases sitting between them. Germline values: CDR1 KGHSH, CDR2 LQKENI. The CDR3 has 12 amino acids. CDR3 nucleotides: TGTGCCAGCTCACCGGAAACAGGGAGGCAGTACTTC. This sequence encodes CASSPETGRQYF. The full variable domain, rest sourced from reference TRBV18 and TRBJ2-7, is NAGVMQNPRHLVRRRGQEARLRCSPMKGHSHVYWYRQLPEEGLKFMVYLQKENIIDESGMPKERFSAEFPKEGPSILRIQQVVRGDSAAYFCASSPETGRQYFGPGTRLTVT.

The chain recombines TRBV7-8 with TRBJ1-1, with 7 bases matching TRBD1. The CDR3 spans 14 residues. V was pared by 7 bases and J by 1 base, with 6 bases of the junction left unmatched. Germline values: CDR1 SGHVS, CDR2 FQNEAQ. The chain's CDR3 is CASTPGQPNTEAFF. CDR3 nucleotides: TGTGCCAGCACCCCGGGACAGCCGAACACTGAAGCTTTCTTT. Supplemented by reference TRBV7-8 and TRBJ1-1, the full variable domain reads GAGVSQSPRYKVAKRGQDVALRCDPISGHVSLFWYQQALGQGPEFLTYFQNEAQLDKSGLPSDRFFAERPEGSVSTLKIQRTQQEDSAVYLCASTPGQPNTEAFFGQGTRLTVV.

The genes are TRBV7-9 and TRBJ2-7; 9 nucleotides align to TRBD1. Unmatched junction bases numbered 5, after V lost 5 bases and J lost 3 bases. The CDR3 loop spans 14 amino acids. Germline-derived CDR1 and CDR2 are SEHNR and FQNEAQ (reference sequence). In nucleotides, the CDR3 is TGTGCCAGCAGCCCGACAGGGGGGTACTACGAGCAGTACTTC. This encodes CASSPTGGYYEQYF. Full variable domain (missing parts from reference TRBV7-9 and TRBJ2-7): DTGVSQNPRHKITKRGQNVTFRCDPISEHNRLYWYRQTLGQGPEFLTYFQNEAQLEKSRLLSDRFSAERPKGSFSTLEIQRTEQGDSAMYLCASSPTGGYYEQYFGPGTRLTVT.

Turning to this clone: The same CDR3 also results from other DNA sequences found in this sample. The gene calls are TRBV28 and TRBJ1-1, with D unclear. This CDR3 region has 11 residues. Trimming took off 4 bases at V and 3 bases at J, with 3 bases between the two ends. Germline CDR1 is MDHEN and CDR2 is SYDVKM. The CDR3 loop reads CASSSYTEAFF. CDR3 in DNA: TGTGCCAGCAGTTCTTACACTGAAGCTTTCTTT.